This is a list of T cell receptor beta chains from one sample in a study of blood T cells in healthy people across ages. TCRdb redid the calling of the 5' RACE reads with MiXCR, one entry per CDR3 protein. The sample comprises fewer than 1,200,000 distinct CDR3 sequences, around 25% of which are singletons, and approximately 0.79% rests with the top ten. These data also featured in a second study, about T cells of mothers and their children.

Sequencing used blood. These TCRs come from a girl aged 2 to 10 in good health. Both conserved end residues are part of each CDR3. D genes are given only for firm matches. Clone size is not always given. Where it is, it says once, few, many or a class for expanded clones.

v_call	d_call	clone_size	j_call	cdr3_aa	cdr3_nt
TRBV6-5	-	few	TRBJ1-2	CASSYSREGYTF	TGTGCCAGCAGTTACTCGCGAGAAGGCTACACCTTC
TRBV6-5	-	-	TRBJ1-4	CASSRDLFEKLFF	TGTGCCAGCAGCCGGGACCTCTTTGAAAAACTGTTTTTT
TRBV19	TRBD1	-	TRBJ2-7	CASSPGDRGAVQYF	TGTGCCAGTAGTCCAGGGGACAGGGGAGCGGTGCAGTACTTC
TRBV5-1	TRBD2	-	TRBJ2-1	CASSLKLAEYNEQFF	TGCGCCAGCAGCTTGAAACTAGCGGAGTACAATGAGCAGTTCTTC
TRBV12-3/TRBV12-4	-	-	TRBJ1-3	CASSLPRGSGNTIYF	TGTGCCAGCAGTTTACCCAGGGGATCTGGAAACACCATATATTTT
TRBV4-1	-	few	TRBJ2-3	CASSRQSTETDTQYF	TGCGCCAGCAGCCGGCAGAGCACTGAAACAGATACGCAGTATTTT
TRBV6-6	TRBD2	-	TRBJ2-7	CASSKTSGMTYEQYF	TGTGCCAGCAGTAAGACTAGCGGGATGACCTACGAGCAGTACTTC
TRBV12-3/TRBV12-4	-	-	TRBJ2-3	CASSLPSRTDTQYF	TGTGCCAGCAGTTTACCTTCCCGCACAGATACGCAGTATTTT
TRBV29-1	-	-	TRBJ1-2	CSVETTGYTF	TGCAGCGTTGAGACAACTGGCTACACCTTC
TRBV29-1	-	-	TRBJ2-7	CSAKRGYEQYF	TGCAGCGCCAAAAGAGGATACGAGCAGTACTTC
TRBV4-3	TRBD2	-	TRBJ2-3	CASSQESSGVGDTQYF	TGCGCCAGCAGCCAAGAATCTAGCGGGGTTGGAGATACGCAGTATTTT
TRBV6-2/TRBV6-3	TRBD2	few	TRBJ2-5	CASESGREETQYF	TGTGCCAGCGAGTCAGGGAGGGAAGAGACCCAGTACTTC
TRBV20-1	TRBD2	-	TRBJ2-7	CSARLAGGHGEQYF	TGCAGTGCTAGACTAGCGGGTGGCCACGGAGAGCAGTACTTC
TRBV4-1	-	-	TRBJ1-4	CASSQVPGTPGEKLFF	TGCGCCAGCAGCCAAGTCCCCGGGACCCCAGGTGAAAAACTGTTTTTT
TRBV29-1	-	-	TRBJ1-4	CSAEGQNSEKLFF	TGCAGCGCCGAAGGACAAAATAGCGAAAAACTGTTTTTT
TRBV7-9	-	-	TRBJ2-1	CASSPMGTGNEQFF	TGTGCCAGCAGCCCTATGGGGACGGGTAATGAGCAGTTCTTC
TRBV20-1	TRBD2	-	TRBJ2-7	CSVSRGGRFGEQYF	TGCAGTGTCTCCCGCGGCGGGAGGTTTGGCGAGCAGTACTTC
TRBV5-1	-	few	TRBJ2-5	CASSFNQGSGQETQYF	TGCGCCAGCAGCTTTAACCAGGGGTCGGGCCAAGAGACCCAGTACTTC
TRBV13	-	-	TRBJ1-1	CASNTDGDVTRAFF	TGTGCCAGCAACACTGACGGGGATGTAACACGGGCTTTCTTT
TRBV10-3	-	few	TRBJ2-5	CAISESPVQETQYF	TGTGCCATCAGTGAGTCGCCGGTTCAAGAGACCCAGTACTTC
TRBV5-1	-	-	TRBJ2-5	CASSVRGNGQETQYF	TGCGCCAGCAGCGTTAGGGGGAATGGGCAAGAGACCCAGTACTTC
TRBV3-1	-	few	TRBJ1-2	CASSGIGTFYGYTF	TGTGCCAGCAGCGGGATCGGGACATTCTATGGCTACACCTTC
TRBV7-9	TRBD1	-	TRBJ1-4	CASSSTTGGSHEKLFF	TGTGCCAGCAGCTCGACGACAGGGGGCTCTCATGAAAAACTGTTTTTT
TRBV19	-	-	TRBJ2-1	CASQDGSSYNEQFF	TGTGCCAGCCAAGACGGGTCCTCCTATAATGAGCAGTTCTTC
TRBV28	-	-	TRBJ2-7	CASKNEGSPYEQYF	TGTGCCAGCAAAAACGAGGGGTCCCCCTACGAGCAGTACTTC
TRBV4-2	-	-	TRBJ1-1	CASSQARGIEAFF	TGTGCCAGCAGCCAGGCGAGGGGCATCGAAGCTTTCTTT
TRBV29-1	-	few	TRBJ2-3	CSVAGSLTDTQYF	TGCAGCGTTGCCGGTAGCCTCACAGATACGCAGTATTTT
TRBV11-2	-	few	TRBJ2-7	CASSSDWASYEQYF	TGTGCCAGCAGCTCGGACTGGGCCTCCTACGAGCAGTACTTC